Listed here are 31 T cell receptor beta chains from one sample, sequenced in a study of early stage breast cancer tumors. Only in-frame clones appear in the TCRdb table, and some are missing; sequencing was by immunoSEQ multiplex PCR. Of some 9,700 clones in the sample, around 76% are singletons; the top ten hold under 9.5%. What was sequenced was normal breast tissue next to the tumor. The receptor source for this set is a person in their 40s with breast cancer.

The V and J genes are TRBV11-2 and TRBJ2-7; no reliable D call. The germline V gene has CDR1 SGHAT and CDR2 FQNNGV. The V end was cut by 3 bases, the J end by 9 bases, with 21 bases between. The CDR3 has 15 residues. CDR3 protein: CASSLRMTASSGQYF. The CDR3 DNA reads as TGTGCCAGCAGCTTGAGGATGACTGCTTCCTCCGGGCAGTACTTC.

V and J are TRBV4-2 and TRBJ2-5, with TRBD2 matching over 8 bases. The V gene end was trimmed by 5 bases and the J gene end by 1 base; junction bases not matched to a gene: 6. Germline CDR1 LGHNA, CDR2 YNFKEQ. The CDR3 sequence is 15 residues long. The CDR3 loop reads CASSLAGTTQETQYF. The CDR3 DNA reads TGTGCCAGCAGCTTAGCGGGGACGACCCAAGAGACCCAGTACTTC.

The chain joins TRBV30 to TRBJ1-2; D remains unclear. CDR1 is GTSNPN, CDR2 SVGIG, per germline (reference sequence). The V gene lost 4 bases and the J gene lost 3 bases, with 12 bases spanning the gap. This CDR3 has 13 amino acids. The chain's CDR3 is CAWTPGIDYGYTF. In DNA, the CDR3 is TGTGCCTGGACCCCGGGAATCGACTATGGCTACACCTTC.

The gene calls are TRBV7-9 and TRBJ2-2, with D unresolved. This CDR3 has 14 residues. Per the germline V gene, CDR1 is SEHNR and CDR2 is FQNEAQ (reference sequence). Between the trimmed V and J ends, which lost 2 bases and 1 base, there was a span of 5 bases. The CDR3 coding sequence is TGTGCCAGCAGCTTATCTGTGAACACCGGGGAGCTGTTTTTT. This translates into CASSLSVNTGELFF.

The CDR3 here is CASSQGLRGNTIYF. The CDR3, as DNA: TGTGCCAGTAGTCAGGGGCTCCGAGGAAACACCATATATTTT. The J gene is TRBJ1-3, the V gene TRBV19; D is possibly TRBD1 (6 bases). Germline CDR1 is LNHDA and CDR2 is SQIVND (reference sequence). This CDR3 has 14 amino acids. Trimming removed 5 bases at V and 4 bases at J, with 12 bases between.

This clone was detected only once. The V and J genes are TRBV5-1 and TRBJ2-5; 7 nucleotides line up with TRBD1. This CDR3 is built from 14 residues. V dropped 3 bases and J dropped 3; count of bases not matched to a gene: 5. Germline V gene sequence: CDR1 SGHRS, CDR2 YFSETQ. The chain's CDR3 is CASSSGTVEETQYF. Here the CDR3 DNA reads TGCGCCAGCAGCTCCGGGACAGTAGAAGAGACCCAGTACTTC.

The CDR3 region is CATRTSGGGEETQYF. CDR3 in DNA: TGTGCCACTAGGACTAGCGGGGGGGGAGAGGAGACCCAGTACTTC. The chain carries TRBV2 and TRBJ2-5, with 15 nucleotides matching TRBD2. Germline CDR1 reads SNHLY; CDR2 reads FYNNEI. The J segment lost 5 bases and the V segment lost 10 bases, leaving 8 bases of the junction unmatched. There are 15 residues in the CDR3.

The chain employs TRBV11-2 and TRBJ2-3; D is perhaps TRBD2 (6 bases). The CDR3 totals 16 residues. Germline loops: CDR1 SGHAT, CDR2 FQNNGV. Between the trimmed V and J ends, which lost 5 bases and 2 bases, there was a span of 17 bases. The DNA of the CDR3 is TGTGCCAGCAGCCCAACCCCGGGAGACATCACAGATACGCAGTATTTT. Its translation: CASSPTPGDITDTQYF.

The chain is built from TRBV11-3 and TRBJ2-3, with no clear D. With 6 bases removed from V and 3 bases from J, the gap between germline ends came to 4 bases. CDR1 and CDR2 from the germline V gene are SGHNT and YENEEA. The CDR3 contains 11 residues. CDR3 DNA sequence: TGTGCCAGCAGGGATACAGATACGCAGTATTTT. As protein: CASRDTDTQYF.

This clone was seen only a few times. The J gene is TRBJ1-1, the V gene TRBV5-1, with D tentatively TRBD1 (5 bases). CDR3 length: 14 residues. Germline V gene data show CDR1 as SGHRS and CDR2 as YFSETQ. V was cut by 0 bases and J by 10 bases, with 16 bases left in between. This chain's CDR3 is CASSLDITRGGAFF. CDR3 nucleotides: TGCGCCAGCAGCTTGGACATCACGAGGGGTGGAGCTTTCTTT. The variable domain in full, with the rest retrieved from reference TRBV5-1 and TRBJ1-1, is KAGVTQTPRYLIKTRGQQVTLSCSPISGHRSVSWYQQTPGQGLQFLFEYFSETQRNKGNFPGRFSGRQFSNSRSEMNVSTLELGDSALYLCASSLDITRGGAFFGQGTRLTVV.

As regards this clone: Within the sample, other DNA sequences also encode this same CDR3. The chain carries TRBV19 and TRBJ2-7, with 10 nucleotides matching TRBD2. Germline assignment: CDR1 LNHDA and CDR2 SQIVND (reference sequence). Trimming at V came to 4 bases and at J to 0 bases, leaving 0 bases not matched to a gene. CDR3 length: 14 amino acids. CDR3 nucleotide sequence: TGTGCCAGTAGTACTAGCGGGAGCTCCTACGAGCAGTACTTC. Amino acid sequence: CASSTSGSSYEQYF.

The chain carries TRBV6-5 and TRBJ2-7, with TRBD2 matching 9 bases. J was trimmed by 1 base and V by 0 bases; bases with no gene match: 1. This CDR3 contains 15 residues. Germline V gene lookup returns CDR1 MNHEY and CDR2 SVGAGI. The CDR3 DNA follows: TGTGCCAGCAGTTACTCTAGCGGGGGATCCTACGAGCAGTACTTC. Amino acid sequence: CASSYSSGGSYEQYF.

This clone was counted a few times. J is TRBJ2-7 and V is TRBV6-1; 13 bases are a match to TRBD2. The CDR3 covers 15 residues. The V segment lost 4 bases and the J segment 4 bases; nucleotides outside the gene matches: 4. Germline-derived CDR1 and CDR2 are MNHNS and SASEGT. The CDR3 is CASSARTSGSYEQYF. The CDR3 DNA reads TGTGCCAGCAGTGCAAGGACTAGCGGGAGTTACGAGCAGTACTTC.

V and J are TRBV4-2 and TRBJ2-3; the match to TRBD2 covers 9 bases. This CDR3 has 17 amino acids. Germline trimming cut 1 base from V and 1 base from J; bases unmatched to any gene: 6. Per germline, CDR1 LGHNA and CDR2 YNFKEQ. CDR3 in amino acids: CASSQGLAGEGTDTQYF. The CDR3 coding sequence is TGTGCCAGCAGCCAAGGATTAGCGGGAGAGGGCACAGATACGCAGTATTTT.

This clone was picked up one time. V usage is TRBV10-3 and J usage is TRBJ2-1; 11 bases fit TRBD2. This CDR3 comprises 15 residues. CDR1 is ENHRY, CDR2 SYGVKD, per germline. V shed 2 bases and J 9 bases; nucleotides not matched to a gene: 6. CDR3 region: CAISEGVGLAGEQFF. CDR3 bases: TGTGCCATCAGTGAGGGCGTCGGACTAGCGGGTGAGCAGTTCTTC.

The chain has TRBV7-6 and TRBJ2-3, with 9 nucleotides matching TRBD1. Germline-derived CDR1 and CDR2 are SGHVS and FNYEAQ. V shed 4 bases, J shed 2 bases, and the junction held 4 bases outside the gene matches. The CDR3 consists of 15 residues. CDR3 in amino acids: CASSSGQGITDTQYF. The CDR3 bases are TGTGCCAGCAGCTCCGGACAGGGGATCACAGATACGCAGTATTTT.

The chain links TRBV5-1 to TRBJ2-7; D is perhaps TRBD2 (6 bases). The germline V and J ends were trimmed by 0 bases and 3 bases, with 13 bases remaining between them. Germline V gene sequence: CDR1 SGHRS, CDR2 YFSETQ. The CDR3 contains 15 residues. For the CDR3, the DNA is TGCGCCAGCAGCTTGGCAATAGGGAGGCTCTACGAGCAGTACTTC. As protein: CASSLAIGRLYEQYF.

Written as DNA, the CDR3 is TGTGCCAGCAGTGTCACAGGGGGCTACGAGCAGTACTTC. Its protein is CASSVTGGYEQYF. The J gene is TRBJ2-7, the V gene TRBV6-1, with 8 bases matching TRBD1. J gave up 3 bases and V 4 bases, and 2 bases lay outside the gene matches. Germline loops: CDR1 MNHNS, CDR2 SASEGT. The CDR3 loop spans 13 amino acids.

The chain couples TRBV20-1 to TRBJ1-1; TRBD1 aligns across 9 bases. The length of the CDR3 is 11 residues. Germline lookup yields CDR1 DFQATT and CDR2 SNEGSKA (reference sequence). The CDR3 coding sequence is TGCAGGGTCACAGGGGGCAGTGAAGCTTTCTTT. This translates into CRVTGGSEAFF.

The chain joins TRBV30 to TRBJ1-4; D unresolved. The V gene lost 0 bases and the J gene lost 8 bases, with 4 bases spanning the gap. Germline-derived CDR1 and CDR2 are GTSNPN and SVGIG (reference sequence). This CDR3 region has 11 residues. CDR3: CAWSVFEKLFF. In DNA form, the CDR3 reads TGTGCCTGGAGTGTATTCGAAAAACTGTTTTTT.

V usage is TRBV6-1 and J usage is TRBJ2-2; D possibly matches TRBD1 or TRBD2 (5 bases each). CDR1 and CDR2 from the germline V gene are MNHNS and SASEGT. The length of the CDR3 is 13 residues. V dropped 3 bases and J dropped 7 bases, with 9 bases sitting between them. The CDR3 nucleotides are TGTGCCAGCAGTGAGGGGGACGGCGGGGAGCTGTTTTTT. As protein: CASSEGDGGELFF.

The rearrangement links TRBV20-1 to TRBJ2-1, with unresolved D. The CDR3 totals 11 residues. V lost 6 bases to trimming and J lost 4 bases, with 7 bases between them. Germline V gene data show CDR1 as DFQATT and CDR2 as SNEGSKA (reference sequence). The CDR3 DNA sequence: TGCAGTGCAGAGCCGTACAATGAGCAGTTCTTC. It specifies CSAEPYNEQFF.

The chain is built from TRBV11-2 and TRBJ2-7, with unresolved D. The CDR3 totals 13 residues. Trimming left V 0 bases short and J 4 bases short, with 7 bases between. The germline V gene has CDR1 SGHAT and CDR2 FQNNGV. The CDR3 coding sequence is TGTGCCAGCAGCTTAGATGTGGATTACGAGCAGTACTTC. Translated: CASSLDVDYEQYF.

The V and J genes are TRBV11-2 and TRBJ2-3, with D hard to call. The CDR3 extends over 13 amino acids. Between the trimmed V and J ends, which lost 1 base and 1 base, there was a span of 3 bases. Germline V lookup: CDR1 SGHAT, CDR2 FQNNGV. This chain's CDR3 is CASSLGRTDTQYF. For the CDR3, the DNA is TGTGCCAGCAGCTTAGGTCGCACAGATACGCAGTATTTT.

V and J are TRBV6-6 and TRBJ2-1; the D gene is possibly TRBD1 (5 bases). Germline assignment: CDR1 MNHNY and CDR2 SVGAGI (reference sequence). This CDR3 contains 15 residues. With 0 bases removed from V and 10 bases from J, the gap between germline ends came to 16 bases. Written as DNA, the CDR3 is TGTGCCAGCAGTTACTCGGACACCCGAGGTAGGGAGCAGTTCTTC. Translation: CASSYSDTRGREQFF.

V gene TRBV5-1 combines with J gene TRBJ2-7; TRBD2 aligns across 9 bases. The CDR3 has 17 residues. CDR1 SGHRS and CDR2 YFSETQ come from the germline V gene. Unmatched junction bases numbered 16, after V lost 3 bases and J lost 6 bases. Written as DNA, the CDR3 is TGCGCCAGCAGCTCCCGTGGGGCGGGAGGGCCAGGGGGCGAGCAGTACTTC. Its translation is CASSSRGAGGPGGEQYF. The full variable domain, in which reference TRBV5-1 and TRBJ2-7 provide the parts outside the CDR3, is KAGVTQTPRYLIKTRGQQVTLSCSPISGHRSVSWYQQTPGQGLQFLFEYFSETQRNKGNFPGRFSGRQFSNSRSEMNVSTLELGDSALYLCASSSRGAGGPGGEQYFGPGTRLTVT.

The genes are TRBV7-3 and TRBJ2-2, with a possible D match to TRBD1 (6 bases). Germline V gives CDR1 SGHTA, CDR2 FQGTGA. The V end was cut by 3 bases, the J end by 8 bases, with 13 bases between. CDR3 length equals 14 residues. Here the CDR3 DNA reads TGTGCCAGCAGCTTGGGACACACTGGGGGGGAGCTGTTTTTT. Protein: CASSLGHTGGELFF.

This clone has more than one count but fewer than ten. This chain joins TRBV5-1 and TRBJ2-1; 11 nucleotides align to TRBD1. The V gene end was trimmed by 0 bases and the J gene end by 2 bases; junction bases not matched to a gene: 1. The CDR3 has 16 residues. Germline CDR1 SGHRS, CDR2 YFSETQ. The CDR3 protein is CASSLGGQGAYNEQFF. CDR3 sequence (DNA): TGCGCCAGCAGCTTGGGGGGACAGGGGGCCTACAATGAGCAGTTCTTC.

This rearrangement joins TRBV7-3 to TRBJ2-5; 7 bases fit TRBD1. Trimming at V came to 3 bases and at J to 1 base, leaving 8 bases not matched to a gene. The CDR3 is made up of 16 amino acids. Per germline, CDR1 SGHTA and CDR2 FQGTGA. The CDR3 DNA reads TGTGCCAGCAGCTTTCCCCAACAGGGGCCCCAAGAGACCCAGTACTTC. Translating it yields CASSFPQQGPQETQYF.

The CDR3 coding sequence is TGTGCCAGCAGTTTCCAAATGGGTCAGCCCCAGCATTTT. Protein sequence: CASSFQMGQPQHF. The V call is TRBV28, the J call TRBJ1-5; D uncertain. This CDR3 spans 13 amino acids. The V end lost 3 bases, the J end lost 6 bases, and 9 bases lay between the germline ends. Germline values: CDR1 MDHEN, CDR2 SYDVKM.

This rearrangement joins TRBV6-6 to TRBJ2-2; D not resolved. Germline CDR1 MNHNY, CDR2 SVGAGI (reference sequence). V was cut by 7 bases and J by 1 base, with 16 bases left in between. The CDR3 loop spans 16 amino acids. The DNA of the CDR3 is TGTGCCAGCACCACCCCCGGGTTACGGAACACCGGGGAGCTGTTTTTT. Its protein is CASTTPGLRNTGELFF.